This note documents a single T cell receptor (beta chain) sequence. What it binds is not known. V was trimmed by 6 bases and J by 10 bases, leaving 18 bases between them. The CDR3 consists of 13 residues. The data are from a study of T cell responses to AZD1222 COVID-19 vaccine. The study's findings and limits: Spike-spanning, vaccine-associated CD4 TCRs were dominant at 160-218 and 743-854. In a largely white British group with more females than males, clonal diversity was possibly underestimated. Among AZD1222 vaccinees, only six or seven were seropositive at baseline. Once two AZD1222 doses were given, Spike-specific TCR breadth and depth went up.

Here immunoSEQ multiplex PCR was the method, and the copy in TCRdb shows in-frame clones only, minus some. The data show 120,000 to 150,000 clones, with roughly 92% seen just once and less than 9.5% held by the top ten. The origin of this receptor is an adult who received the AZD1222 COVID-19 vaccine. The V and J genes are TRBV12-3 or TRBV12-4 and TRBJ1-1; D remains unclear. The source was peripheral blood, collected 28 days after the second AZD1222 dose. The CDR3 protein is CASRGPRRFSAFF. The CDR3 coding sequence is TGTGCCAGCAGAGGCCCACGGAGGTTTTCAGCTTTCTTT.